The 4 T cell receptor beta chains below were found in one sample sequenced in a study of blood T cell repertoires in COVID-19. The data were produced by immunoSEQ multiplex PCR, yet TCRdb's version contains in-frame clones alone and is incomplete. The sample yields about 80,000 clones, around 83% seen once. Sequenced material: peripheral blood. These receptors were obtained from an older man with active or convalescent COVID-19.

The V and J genes are TRBV7-6 and TRBJ2-1; 9 bases align to TRBD2. Unmatched junction bases numbered 16, after V lost 5 bases and J lost 8 bases. The CDR3 totals 17 residues. CDR1 is SGHVS, CDR2 FNYEAQ, per germline. CDR3 in amino acids: CASSLLGVAGALDEQFF. The DNA for the CDR3 is TGTGCCAGCAGCCTCTTGGGGGTAGCGGGGGCCCTCGATGAGCAGTTCTTC.

The chain carries TRBV5-1 and TRBJ2-4, with D possibly TRBD1 on 5 matching bases. V lost 0 bases and J lost 9, with 13 bases in between. CDR3 length equals 14 residues. CDR1 is SGHRS, CDR2 YFSETQ, per germline. In DNA form, the CDR3 reads TGCGCCAGCAGCTTGGGGGCAGGGATCGGCATTCAGTACTTC. Protein sequence: CASSLGAGIGIQYF. Full variable domain (remainder filled in from reference TRBV5-1 and TRBJ2-4): KAGVTQTPRYLIKTRGQQVTLSCSPISGHRSVSWYQQTPGQGLQFLFEYFSETQRNKGNFPGRFSGRQFSNSRSEMNVSTLELGDSALYLCASSLGAGIGIQYFGAGTRLSVL.

The V gene is TRBV28, the J gene TRBJ2-7; D might be TRBD1 (6 bases). Germline loops: CDR1 MDHEN, CDR2 SYDVKM. This CDR3 spans 14 amino acids. Trimming left V 5 bases short and J 1 base short, with 12 bases between. The DNA for the CDR3 is TGTGCCAGCAGTACCTACAGGGATTCCTACGAGCAGTACTTC. Translating it yields CASSTYRDSYEQYF. The entire variable domain, with the rest obtained from reference TRBV28 and TRBJ2-7, is as follows: DVKVTQSSRYLVKRTGEKVFLECVQDMDHENMFWYRQDPGLGLRLIYFSYDVKMKEKGDIPEGYSVSREKKERFSLILESASTNQTSMYLCASSTYRDSYEQYFGPGTRLTVT.

This clone was found once. The chain uses TRBV28 and TRBJ2-7; D may be TRBD2 (5 bases). The CDR3 runs to 15 residues. Trimming left V 6 bases short and J 2 bases short, with 17 bases between. Per germline, CDR1 MDHEN and CDR2 SYDVKM. CDR3: CASSWAGNTPYEQYF. DNA for the CDR3: TGTGCCAGCAGCTGGGCGGGCAACACCCCCTACGAGCAGTACTTC.